The clone carrying this T cell receptor (beta chain) was seen a single time. Its antigen is undetermined. TCRdb keeps only in-frame clones here, not all; method: immunoSEQ multiplex PCR. The profile shows 180,000 or so clones, more than 70% of them singletons. The source of the sample is a study of T cell responses to AZD1222 COVID-19 vaccine. Study-wide findings and caveats: There were repertoire samples only from the period after the peak T cell response.

CDR3 length: 14 amino acids. The V and J ends lost 5 bases and 0 bases respectively, with 9 bases between them. CDR1 is LNHDA and CDR2 is SQIVND in the germline V gene (reference sequence). The chain uses TRBV19 and TRBJ2-3; possible D gene TRBD2, 6 bases. The sequence was obtained from an adult who received the AZD1222 COVID-19 vaccine. This specimen was peripheral blood, taken 28 days after the second AZD1222 dose. The CDR3 spells CASSLGTSTDTQYF. The CDR3 DNA reads as TGTGCCAGTAGTCTGGGGACTAGCACAGATACGCAGTATTTT.